This T cell receptor (beta chain) is drawn from a study of T cells in Graves' hyperthyroidism and ophthalmopathy. The CDR3 covers 12 residues. The germline V gene has CDR1 MNHNS and CDR2 SASEGT. V dropped 6 bases and J dropped 10 bases, with 15 bases sitting between them. In its sample, this clonotype was seen many times. Amplified regions were TCR beta CDR3 sequences from RNA transcripts. TCR CDR3 underwent first-round RT-PCR with the HTBI primer set. In TCRdb, the multiplex PCR reads were re-called with MiXCR into one record per CDR3 protein. The sample has fewer than 750,000 distinct CDR3 sequences, about 15% seen once; the top ten hold about 4%.

This receptor was identified in a woman in her thirties or forties with Graves' ophthalmopathy. Sequenced material: blood. The chain carries TRBV6-1 and TRBJ1-1; a possible D gene is TRBD1 (6 bases). The CDR3 sequence is CASSRGAGGAFF. In DNA form, the CDR3 reads TGTGCCAGCAGCCGGGGGGCGGGAGGAGCTTTCTTT.